The TCR beta chain under discussion was sequenced for a study of breast tumors, draining lymph nodes, adjacent tissues. General study findings and limits: Compared with lymph nodes, tumors were less diverse; compared with nontumor tissue, more. Luminal-like breast cancer showed significantly higher tumor–nontumor repertoire similarity than basal-like.

The lymph nodes were axillary draining lymph nodes from breast cancer patients. TCRdb ran MiXCR on the multiplex PCR reads and lists one entry per CDR3 protein. The sample holds around 130,000 distinct CDR3 sequences, 21% seen once. In this sample, this clonotype turned up many times. Its cognate antigen is unknown. With 0 bases clipped from V and 5 bases from J, the junction kept 5 bases outside the gene matches. The CDR3 is 15 residues long. Germline values: CDR1 SGHRS, CDR2 YFSETQ. The V call is TRBV5-1, the J call TRBJ2-7; 10 bases line up with TRBD1. Sequencing was carried out using axillary lymph node tissue. This clonotype was sampled from a female donor with breast cancer. Some clones in this sample may be carry-over from other donors' samples. CDR3 region: CASSLEDRGFDEQYF. The CDR3 DNA reads as TGCGCCAGCAGCTTGGAGGACAGGGGGTTCGACGAGCAGTACTTC.